The 17 T cell receptor beta chains below come from one sample, sequenced in a study of identical twins. TCRdb re-called the 5' RACE reads with MiXCR, one entry per CDR3 protein. The sample has 250,000 to 350,000 distinct CDR3 sequences; roughly 9.7% are singletons. These data were also reused for a study on yellow fever vaccine responses in identical twins.

Specimen: CD8+ T cells sorted from blood. The receptors were gathered from a woman aged 18-29 years in good health.

V gene TRBV20-1 combines with J gene TRBJ2-7; TRBD1 matches 7 bases. J gave up 4 bases and V 6 bases, and 9 bases lay outside the gene matches. This CDR3 contains 13 residues. From germline, CDR1 is DFQATT and CDR2 SNEGSKA (reference sequence). CDR3 in amino acids: CSADTGAGYEQYF. For the CDR3, the DNA is TGCAGTGCCGACACAGGGGCAGGATACGAGCAGTACTTC.

This clonotype has just a few counts. The chain is built from TRBV19 and TRBJ2-5, with 8 bases identical to TRBD1. In germline, CDR1 is LNHDA, CDR2 SQIVND (reference sequence). This CDR3 is built from 15 residues. The ends lost 7 bases at V and 3 bases at J; junction bases unmatched: 10. The CDR3 protein is CASTNRGDSKETQYF. The CDR3 nucleotides read TGTGCCAGTACCAACAGGGGGGACAGTAAAGAGACCCAGTACTTC.

The chain employs TRBV5-4 and TRBJ2-1, with 14 bases aligning to TRBD2. The CDR3 length is 17 residues. In germline, CDR1 is SGHNT, CDR2 YYREEE (reference sequence). V dropped 3 bases and J dropped 6; count of bases not matched to a gene: 8. CDR3 residues: CASSSTTSGGGFNEQFF. In nucleotides, the CDR3 is TGTGCCAGCAGCTCAACGACTAGCGGGGGGGGATTCAATGAGCAGTTCTTC. The whole variable domain, remainder taken from reference TRBV5-4 and TRBJ2-1, is ETGVTQSPTHLIKTRGQQVTLRCSSQSGHNTVSWYQQALGQGPQFIFQYYREEENGRGNFPPRFSGLQFPNYSSELNVNALELDDSALYLCASSSTTSGGGFNEQFFGPGTRLTVL.

In DNA, the CDR3 is TGTGCCAGCAGCCCGTGGAGCAGCTCCGGCCAAGAGACCCAGTACTTC. Translating gives CASSPWSSSGQETQYF. The J gene is TRBJ2-5, the V gene TRBV7-9; D is undetermined. CDR3 length equals 16 residues. Germline assignment: CDR1 SEHNR and CDR2 FQNEAQ (reference sequence). Trimming took 5 bases from V and 1 from J, leaving 17 bases between them.

The V and J genes are TRBV28 and TRBJ1-6; D is perhaps TRBD1 (6 bases). The CDR3 sequence is 18 residues long. Germline V gene data show CDR1 as MDHEN and CDR2 as SYDVKM. The V and J ends lost 5 bases and 4 bases respectively, with 21 bases between them. The CDR3 DNA reads as TGTGCCAGCAGTCGTCCACACCGACAGGATAGTTATAATTCACCCCTCCACTTT. This translates into CASSRPHRQDSYNSPLHF.

The chain links TRBV6-5 to TRBJ2-5, with D perhaps being TRBD1 or TRBD2 (5 bases each). Germline CDR1 and CDR2: MNHEY and SVGAGI. This CDR3 has 16 residues. V was cut by 3 bases and J by 1 base, with 15 bases left in between. The CDR3 region is CASSYTGTLPQETQYF. CDR3 coding DNA: TGTGCCAGCAGTTATACCGGGACCCTCCCCCAAGAGACCCAGTACTTC.

There are a few counts of this clonotype. V and J are TRBV7-2 and TRBJ1-1, with a weak D call TRBD1 (6 bases). This CDR3 spans 15 amino acids. Germline V gene data show CDR1 as SGHTA and CDR2 as FQGNSA. The V end was cut by 5 bases, the J end by 1 base, with 14 bases between. DNA for the CDR3: TGTGCCAGCAGCCCACAGGGCACGGGGAACACTGAAGCTTTCTTT. Its protein product is CASSPQGTGNTEAFF.

This clonotype occurred many times. The chain uses TRBV4-3 and TRBJ2-7; D not resolved. The CDR3 consists of 14 residues. The germline gives CDR1 LGHNA, CDR2 YSLEER. V shed 0 bases and J shed 0 bases, with 6 bases lying between them. In nucleotides, the CDR3 is TGCGCCAGCAGCCAAGATAGTAGCTCCTACGAGCAGTACTTC. Residues: CASSQDSSSYEQYF.

This chain joins TRBV20-1 and TRBJ2-1, with 7 positions matching TRBD2. Germline CDR1 is DFQATT and CDR2 is SNEGSKA (reference sequence). The CDR3 is made up of 17 amino acids. Trimming took 0 bases from V and 4 from J; bases not matched to a gene: 12. The CDR3 sequence is CSARDLTAGVIYNEQFF. CDR3 bases: TGCAGTGCTAGAGATCTTACGGCGGGAGTAATTTACAATGAGCAGTTCTTC.

On this clonotype: It may be a read error: a sequence one base away is much more abundant. V usage is TRBV27 and J usage is TRBJ2-1, with TRBD2 matching 10 bases. Germline CDR1 MNHEY, CDR2 SMNVEV (reference sequence). Unmatched junction bases numbered 8, after V lost 7 bases and J lost 8 bases. The CDR3 totals 14 residues. The CDR3: CASKRSGRAYEQFF. CDR3 nucleotide sequence: TGTGCCAGCAAACGGAGCGGGAGGGCCTATGAGCAGTTCTTC.

This clonotype was found once. An end of the junction differs from the germline gene, which may be a read error. The chain is built from TRBV3-1 and TRBJ2-3; 9 nucleotides match TRBD2. The CDR3 covers 17 residues. Germline CDR1 and CDR2: LGHDT and YNNKEL (reference sequence). The CDR3 coding sequence is TGTGCCAGCTGCCAGGCTCTAGCGGGGACTTTGGGAGATACGCAGTATTTT. It translates to CASCQALAGTLGDTQYF.

This clonotype was seen more than once but under ten times. The V gene is TRBV7-9, the J gene TRBJ2-7; 10 nucleotides align to TRBD1. The CDR3 length is 13 residues. Germline CDR1 and CDR2: SEHNR and FQNEAQ (reference sequence). V lost 5 bases, J lost 6 bases, and 4 bases stayed unmatched. CDR3 region: CASSPRQGAEQYF. CDR3 nucleotide sequence: TGTGCCAGCAGCCCCCGACAGGGGGCCGAGCAGTACTTC. Full variable domain (outside the CDR3, taken from reference TRBV7-9 and TRBJ2-7): DTGVSQNPRHKITKRGQNVTFRCDPISEHNRLYWYRQTLGQGPEFLTYFQNEAQLEKSRLLSDRFSAERPKGSFSTLEIQRTEQGDSAMYLCASSPRQGAEQYFGPGTRLTVT.

The table lists this clonotype with many counts. The chain employs TRBV29-1 and TRBJ2-3, with TRBD2 matching over 12 bases. The CDR3 extends over 13 amino acids. CDR1 and CDR2 (germline): SQVTM, ANQGSEA. The J segment lost 7 bases and the V segment lost 7 bases, leaving 6 bases of the junction unmatched. The CDR3 reads CSARLAGENTQYF. The DNA for the CDR3 is TGCAGCGCCCGACTAGCGGGAGAAAATACGCAGTATTTT.

Ten or more counts support this clonotype. The V gene is TRBV5-6, the J gene TRBJ1-5; D is undetermined. Germline assignment: CDR1 SGHDT and CDR2 YYEEEE. CDR3 size: 16 residues. Trimming took 0 bases from V and 3 from J, leaving 13 bases between them. The CDR3 nucleotides are TGTGCCAGCAGCTTGGCATCCACAGCCCACAATCAGCCCCAGCATTTT. It specifies CASSLASTAHNQPQHF.

The rearrangement joins TRBV7-8 to TRBJ2-7, with D perhaps matching TRBD1 or TRBD2 (6 bases each). CDR3 length: 14 amino acids. Per the germline V gene, CDR1 is SGHVS and CDR2 is FQNEAQ. Trimming left V 8 bases short and J 1 base short, with 15 bases between. Here the CDR3 reads CASGGPEFSYEQYF. In nucleotides, the CDR3 is TGTGCCAGCGGGGGGCCCGAATTTTCCTACGAGCAGTACTTC.

Only one count was recorded for this clonotype. The chain links TRBV6-6 to TRBJ2-7, with 7 nucleotides matching TRBD1. The V gene end was trimmed by 4 bases and the J gene end by 5 bases; junction bases not matched to a gene: 5. This CDR3 region has 13 residues. Germline lookup yields CDR1 MNHNY and CDR2 SVGAGI (reference sequence). CDR3: CASSSQGLDEQYF. CDR3 nucleotide sequence: TGTGCCAGCAGTTCACAGGGGTTGGACGAGCAGTACTTC.

There are a few counts of this clonotype. The chain links TRBV14 to TRBJ2-7; tentatively, D is TRBD1 (5 bases). The CDR3 spans 12 residues. From germline, CDR1 is SGHDN and CDR2 FVKESK. Trimming left V 11 bases short and J 6 bases short, with 17 bases between. CDR3: CASRLGLAEQYF. Here the CDR3 DNA reads TGTGCCTCCCGCTTGGGGCTTGCCGAGCAGTACTTC.